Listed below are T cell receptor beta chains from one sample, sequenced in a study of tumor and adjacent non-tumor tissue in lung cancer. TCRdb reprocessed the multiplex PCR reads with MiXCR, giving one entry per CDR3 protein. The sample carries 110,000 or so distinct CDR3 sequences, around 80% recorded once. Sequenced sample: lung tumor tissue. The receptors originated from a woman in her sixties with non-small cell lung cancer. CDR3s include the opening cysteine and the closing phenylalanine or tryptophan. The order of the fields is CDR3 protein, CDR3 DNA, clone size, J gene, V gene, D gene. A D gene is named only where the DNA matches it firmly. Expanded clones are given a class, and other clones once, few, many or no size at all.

CASSLSRDRLGGYTF	TGTGCCAGTAGTTTATCCCGGGACAGGTTGGGAGGCTACACCTTC	few	TRBJ1-2	TRBV27	TRBD1
CASSPGTSGTDTRYF	TGTGCCAGCAGCCCCGGGACTAGCGGCACAGATACGCGGTATTTT	NA	TRBJ2-3	TRBV5-5	TRBD2
CASSPRTGYESGYTF	TGTGCCAGCAGCCCACGGACAGGGTACGAGTCTGGCTACACCTTC	many	TRBJ1-2	TRBV6-6	TRBD1
CASSPGTTTTGELFF	TGTGCCAGCAGCCCCGGGACTACAACTACCGGGGAGCTGTTTTTT	few	TRBJ2-2	TRBV7-3	TRBD2
CSARDPQETQYF	TGCAGTGCTAGAGACCCACAAGAGACCCAGTACTTC	many	TRBJ2-5	TRBV20-1	NA
CTSSLVGLVKNIQYF	TGTACCAGCAGCTTAGTCGGGTTAGTCAAAAACATTCAGTACTTC	NA	TRBJ2-4	TRBV11-3	NA
CASRDHIQYF	TGTGCCAGCAGGGACCACATTCAGTACTTC	NA	TRBJ2-4	TRBV6-2/TRBV6-3	NA
CSANRQTGELFF	TGCAGTGCTAATAGGCAGACCGGGGAGTTGTTTTTT	once	TRBJ2-2	TRBV20-1	NA
CASRPTRDRQETQYF	TGTGCCAGCAGGCCTACCCGGGACAGACAAGAGACCCAGTACTTC	few	TRBJ2-5	TRBV5-4	TRBD1
CASLPNQGSYEQYF	TGTGCCAGCCTCCCCAACCAGGGCTCCTACGAGCAGTACTTC	many	TRBJ2-7	TRBV6-5	NA
CASSHGTSGADTQYF	TGCGCTAGCAGCCATGGGACTAGCGGGGCAGATACACAGTATTTT	NA	TRBJ2-3	TRBV4-3	TRBD2
CASSFDRYSNELFF	TGTGCCAGCAGCTTCGATCGATACTCCAATGAGCTGTTCTTC	NA	TRBJ2-1	TRBV7-3	NA
CASSKKGRGGYTF	TGTGCCAGCAGCAAGAAGGGGAGGGGAGGCTACACCTTC	NA	TRBJ1-2	TRBV11-2	NA
CSAEWDSYNSPLHF	TGCAGTGCGGAATGGGACTCGTATAATTCACCCCTCCACTTT	NA	TRBJ1-6	TRBV20-1	NA
CASSLEAHGESGYIF	TGTGCCAGTAGCTTGGAGGCGCACGGGGAAAGCGGCTATATCTTC	NA	TRBJ1-2	TRBV11-2	NA
CASSRPLRGSYNGQFF	TGTGCCAGCAGCCGTCCCCTCAGGGGCTCCTACAATGGGCAGTTCTTC	NA	TRBJ2-1	TRBV7-9	NA